This T cell receptor beta chain was found in a study of T cells in Graves' hyperthyroidism and ophthalmopathy. Study-level results: Peripheral blood also featured most of the thyroid clonotypes expanded above 0.001.

Subjects with ophthalmopathy showed a Clinical Activity Score no lower than 3, a NOSPECS grade no lower than 4, and a duration shorter than 3 months. Lactation, pregnancy, other autoimmune disease or uncontrolled infection led to exclusion of patients. PBMCs were sourced from around 10 ml fresh peripheral blood. Concerning this clonotype itself: Its antigen is unknown.

RNA transcripts were the template for amplifying TCR beta CDR3 regions. An initial round of RT-PCR targeting the TCR CDR3 relied on the HTBI primer set. TCRdb re-called the multiplex PCR reads through MiXCR, storing one row per CDR3 protein. The repertoire holds about half a million distinct CDR3 sequences, with about 16% as singletons. Germline V gene data show CDR1 as MNHEY and CDR2 as SVGEGT. The length of the CDR3 is 13 residues. Deletions cut 2 bases from V and 8 bases from J, with 7 bases between. Sequencing was performed on blood. This chain connects TRBV6-2 or TRBV6-3 to TRBJ1-6; D unresolved. This receptor was identified in a woman in her twenties or thirties with Graves' ophthalmopathy. The chain's CDR3 is CASSYRSDSPLHF. Here the CDR3 DNA reads TGTGCCAGCAGTTACCGGAGTGATTCACCCCTCCACTTT.